This T cell receptor gamma chain is drawn from a study of gamma-delta chains in newborns, infants, children. Study-level information: Microbial exposure reportedly drives polyclonal innate γδ T cell expansion after birth.

TCRdb re-analyzed the reads via CATT. The sample lists some 340 gamma-chain clones; around 85% were seen once. The germline V gene encodes CDR1 GITISATS and CDR2 ISYDGTV (reference sequence). The CDR3 totals 15 residues. The V segment is TRGV9, and no J call was made. Here the sequenced sample was blood, taken at baseline. The clonotype was recovered from a child who was a newborn, infant or young child, either healthy, febrile or measles-vaccinated (not recorded which). This table probably holds off-target reads from a library built for another chain. The CDR3 reads CACDTVGGLTAQLFF. The CDR3 DNA sequence: TGTGCCTGTGACACAGTGGGGGGTTTGACAGCACAACTCTTCTTT.